This T cell receptor (beta chain) was retrieved from a study of beta chain features in type 1 diabetes. Overall study context: Age and gender were similar between patients and healthy donors, as were cell yields.

Expressed TCRB transcripts were sequenced because the isolated RNA had all been reverse transcribed beforehand. Generated by immunoSEQ multiplex PCR, the TCRdb table keeps only in-frame clones and is missing some. The profile shows 200,000 to 250,000 clones, about 15% of them singletons. As for this clone: Its antigen remains unidentified.

V was shortened by 0 bases and J by 0 bases, with 14 bases between the two germline ends. Germline V CDR1 and CDR2: SGDLS, YYNGEE. CDR3 length equals 17 residues. Regarding the study as a whole: TCRB CDR3s from Type 1 diabetes patients were moderately but significantly shorter in all four CD4+ subsets. Among patients, naive, central memory and Treg TCRB repertoires appeared more similar than among healthy donors. Junctions at VDJ sites from type 1 diabetes patients had fewer insertions and more deletions.

The sequenced sample consisted of naive CD4+ T cells from blood. The TCR comes from a man aged 25 to 40 with type 1 diabetes. The V gene is TRBV9, the J gene TRBJ2-3, with a possible D match to TRBD1 (5 bases). The CDR3 loop is CASSVASRQFSTDTQYF. For the CDR3, the DNA is TGTGCCAGCAGCGTAGCTTCCCGACAGTTCAGCACAGATACGCAGTATTTT.